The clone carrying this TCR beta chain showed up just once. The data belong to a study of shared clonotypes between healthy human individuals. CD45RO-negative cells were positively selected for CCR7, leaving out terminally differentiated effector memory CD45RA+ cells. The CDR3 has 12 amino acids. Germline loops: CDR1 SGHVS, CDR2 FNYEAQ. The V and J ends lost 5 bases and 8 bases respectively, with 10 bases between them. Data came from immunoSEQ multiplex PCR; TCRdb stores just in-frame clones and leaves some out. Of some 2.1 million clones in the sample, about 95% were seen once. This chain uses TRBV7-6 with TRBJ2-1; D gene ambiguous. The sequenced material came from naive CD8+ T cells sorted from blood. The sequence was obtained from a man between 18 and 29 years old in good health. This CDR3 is CASSHPNYEQFF. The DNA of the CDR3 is TGTGCCAGCAGCCACCCGAATTATGAGCAGTTCTTC. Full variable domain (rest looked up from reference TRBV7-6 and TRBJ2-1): GAGVSQSPRYKVTKRGQDVALRCDPISGHVSLYWYRQALGQGPEFLTYFNYEAQQDKSGLPNDRFSAERPEGSISTLTIQRTEQRDSAMYRCASSHPNYEQFFGPGTRLTVL.